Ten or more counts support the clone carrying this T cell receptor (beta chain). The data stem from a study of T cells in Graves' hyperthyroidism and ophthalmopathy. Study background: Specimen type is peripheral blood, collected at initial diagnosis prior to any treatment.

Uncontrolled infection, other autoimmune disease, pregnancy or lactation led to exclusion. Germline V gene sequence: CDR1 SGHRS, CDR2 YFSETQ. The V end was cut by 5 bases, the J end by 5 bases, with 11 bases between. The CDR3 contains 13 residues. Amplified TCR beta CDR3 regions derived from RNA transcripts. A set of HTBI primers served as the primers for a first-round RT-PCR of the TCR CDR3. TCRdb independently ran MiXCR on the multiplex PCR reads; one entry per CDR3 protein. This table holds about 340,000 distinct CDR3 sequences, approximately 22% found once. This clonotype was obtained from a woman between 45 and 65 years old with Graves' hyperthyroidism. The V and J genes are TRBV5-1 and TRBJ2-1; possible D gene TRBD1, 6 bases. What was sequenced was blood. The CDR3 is CASRQGDHNEQFF. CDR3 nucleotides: TGCGCCAGCAGACAGGGAGATCACAATGAGCAGTTCTTC.